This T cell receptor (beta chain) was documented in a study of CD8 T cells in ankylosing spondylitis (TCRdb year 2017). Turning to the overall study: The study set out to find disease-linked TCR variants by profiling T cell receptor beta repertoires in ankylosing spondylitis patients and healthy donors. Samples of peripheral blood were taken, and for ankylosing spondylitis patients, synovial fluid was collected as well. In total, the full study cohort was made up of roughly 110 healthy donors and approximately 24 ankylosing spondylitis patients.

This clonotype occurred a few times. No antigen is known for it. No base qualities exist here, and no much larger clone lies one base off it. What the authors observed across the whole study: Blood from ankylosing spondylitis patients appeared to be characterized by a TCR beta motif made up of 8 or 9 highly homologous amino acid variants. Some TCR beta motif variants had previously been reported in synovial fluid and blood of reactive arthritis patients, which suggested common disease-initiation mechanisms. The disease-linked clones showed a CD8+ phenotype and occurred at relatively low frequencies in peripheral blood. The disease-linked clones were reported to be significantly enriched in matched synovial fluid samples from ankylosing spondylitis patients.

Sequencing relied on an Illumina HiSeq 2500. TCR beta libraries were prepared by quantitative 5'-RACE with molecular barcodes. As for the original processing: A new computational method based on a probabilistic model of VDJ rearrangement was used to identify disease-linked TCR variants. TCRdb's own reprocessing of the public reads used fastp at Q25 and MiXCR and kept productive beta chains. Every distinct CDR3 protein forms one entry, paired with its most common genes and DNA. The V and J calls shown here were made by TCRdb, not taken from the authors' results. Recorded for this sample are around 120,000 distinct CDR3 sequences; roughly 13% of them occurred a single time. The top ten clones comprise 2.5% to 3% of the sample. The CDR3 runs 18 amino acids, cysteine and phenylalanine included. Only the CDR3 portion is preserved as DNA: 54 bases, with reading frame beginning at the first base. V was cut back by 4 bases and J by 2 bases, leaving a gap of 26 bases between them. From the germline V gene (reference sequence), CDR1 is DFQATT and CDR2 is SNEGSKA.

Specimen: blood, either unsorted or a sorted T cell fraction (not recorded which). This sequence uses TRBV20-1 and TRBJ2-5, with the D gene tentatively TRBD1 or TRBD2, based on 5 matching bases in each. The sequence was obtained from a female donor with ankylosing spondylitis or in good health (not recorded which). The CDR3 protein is CSAKIPFGAATHQETQYF. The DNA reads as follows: TGCAGTGCTAAGATCCCGTTCGGGGCAGCTACTCATCAAGAGACCCAGTACTTC.